This T cell receptor (beta chain) originates from a study of CD8+CD57+ T cells in acquired aplastic anemia. Study-level information: Sorting CD4+ and CD8+ cells gave DNA averaging about 3.2 ug. As sequenced from healthy donors, CD4+ cells averaged roughly 10 million reads.

Study outcomes and limitations: Patients shared twenty-nine CD8+ CDR3 sequences with controls. Patients and controls had CD8+ Simpson's diversity values that were not significantly distinct.

Genomic DNA acted as the template from which TCR beta VDJ combination and CDR3 sequence profiling were carried out. TCRdb passed the reads through MiXCR, listing each CDR3 protein once. Of around 130,000 distinct CDR3 sequences listed, around 46% are singletons. This clonotype is a singleton in its sample. Its cognate antigen is unknown. The TCR originated in a human donor in good health, serving as a control. Source material: sorted CD4+, CD8+, or CD8+CD57+ T cells (not recorded which) from PBMCs.

The CDR3: CSVEDYRAGLYEQYF. CDR3 coding DNA: TGCAGCGTTGAAGATTACAGGGCAGGGCTCTACGAGCAGTACTTC. This rearrangement joins TRBV29-1 to TRBJ2-7; D is perhaps TRBD1 (6 bases). Germline V gives CDR1 SQVTM, CDR2 ANQGSEA. Trimming took 0 bases from V and 3 from J, leaving 15 bases between them. The CDR3 has 15 amino acids.